The rows below give T cell receptor beta chains drawn from one sample of a study of cytomegalovirus exposure and HLA in healthy donors. This table comes from immunoSEQ multiplex PCR, and its TCRdb copy is limited to in-frame clones, with some not included. The table lists about 83,000 clones, roughly 76% of them singletons, with about 1.9% in the top ten. Sequences were obtained from PBMCs. These receptors all stem from a woman between 25 and 40 years old in good health and CMV-seronegative. Both conserved end residues are part of each CDR3. A D gene is named only where the DNA matches it firmly. Only part of the rows carry a size: once, few, many, or a class if the clone is expanded.

clone size: -
D gene: -
V gene: TRBV19
CDR3 length: 14
J gene: TRBJ2-1
CDR3 DNA: TGTGCCAGTAGTAAGTTCCTATCCACCAATGAGCAGTTCTTC
CDR3 protein: CASSKFLSTNEQFF

clone size: -
D gene: -
V gene: TRBV6-1
CDR3 length: 15
J gene: TRBJ1-3
CDR3 DNA: TGTGCCAGCAGTGAATCAGGAAGAACTGGAAACACCATATATTTT
CDR3 protein: CASSESGRTGNTIYF

clone size: -
D gene: TRBD2
V gene: TRBV19
CDR3 length: 14
J gene: TRBJ2-3
CDR3 DNA: TGTGCCAGTACTAGCGGCCCTGGCACAGATACGCAGTATTTT
CDR3 protein: CASTSGPGTDTQYF

clone size: few
D gene: -
V gene: TRBV6-1
CDR3 length: 13
J gene: TRBJ2-3
CDR3 DNA: TGTGCCAGCAGTGAAACCCTAGATGGTACGCAGTATTTT
CDR3 protein: CASSETLDGTQYF

clone size: -
D gene: TRBD2
V gene: TRBV5-1
CDR3 length: 15
J gene: TRBJ2-2
CDR3 DNA: TGCGCCAGCAGCTTACTAGCGGGGATCACCGGGGAGCTGTTTTTT
CDR3 protein: CASSLLAGITGELFF

clone size: -
D gene: -
V gene: TRBV13
CDR3 length: 12
J gene: TRBJ1-5
CDR3 DNA: TGTGCCAGCTCTGCAGGCGGGCAGCCCCAGCATTTT
CDR3 protein: CASSAGGQPQHF

clone size: -
D gene: TRBD2
V gene: TRBV5-1
CDR3 length: 17
J gene: TRBJ2-2
CDR3 DNA: TGCGCCAGCAGCCCCGCCGGGACTAGCGTTGACACCGGGGAGCTGTTTTTT
CDR3 protein: CASSPAGTSVDTGELFF

clone size: -
D gene: -
V gene: TRBV11-2
CDR3 length: 13
J gene: TRBJ1-1
CDR3 DNA: TGTGCCAGCAGCTCCCAGGGAAGCGCTGAAGCTTTCTTT
CDR3 protein: CASSSQGSAEAFF

clone size: -
D gene: -
V gene: TRBV6-4
CDR3 length: 13
J gene: TRBJ1-1
CDR3 DNA: TGTGCCAGCAGTCGAGCCCTGAACACTGAAGCTTTCTTT
CDR3 protein: CASSRALNTEAFF

clone size: -
D gene: TRBD2
V gene: TRBV6-1
CDR3 length: 19
J gene: TRBJ2-1
CDR3 DNA: TGTGCCAGCAGTGAATCGGCCCCTAAGGGACTAGCGGCTTACAATGAGCAGTTCTTC
CDR3 protein: CASSESAPKGLAAYNEQFF

clone size: once
D gene: TRBD1
V gene: TRBV5-1
CDR3 length: 14
J gene: TRBJ2-5
CDR3 DNA: TGCGCCAGCACTCGGGACAGCCTATCGGAGACCCAGTACTTC
CDR3 protein: CASTRDSLSETQYF

clone size: -
D gene: TRBD2
V gene: TRBV11-1
CDR3 length: 14
J gene: TRBJ2-7
CDR3 DNA: TGTGCCAGCGTTGAGCGGGAGAACTCCTACGAGCAGTACTTC
CDR3 protein: CASVERENSYEQYF

clone size: -
D gene: TRBD2
V gene: TRBV10-1
CDR3 length: 19
J gene: TRBJ2-1
CDR3 DNA: TGCGCCAGCAGTCCCGGGACTAGCGGGCCCGGACCCTCCTACAATGAGCAGTTCTTC
CDR3 protein: CASSPGTSGPGPSYNEQFF

clone size: -
D gene: -
V gene: TRBV28
CDR3 length: 13
J gene: TRBJ2-7
CDR3 DNA: TGTGCCAGCAGTTTTCGGTGGGAGGATGAGCAGTACTTC
CDR3 protein: CASSFRWEDEQYF

clone size: -
D gene: -
V gene: TRBV29-1
CDR3 length: 14
J gene: TRBJ2-1
CDR3 DNA: TGCAGCGCGTTCGATTGGAGGGCCCCATATGAGCAGTTCTTC
CDR3 protein: CSAFDWRAPYEQFF

clone size: -
D gene: -
V gene: TRBV5-1
CDR3 length: 14
J gene: TRBJ2-3
CDR3 DNA: TGCGCCAGCAGCTTCGGGACTCCACAAGATACGCAGTATTTT
CDR3 protein: CASSFGTPQDTQYF

clone size: -
D gene: TRBD2
V gene: TRBV11-2
CDR3 length: 16
J gene: TRBJ2-3
CDR3 DNA: TGTGCCAGCAGCTGGGAGGCGGGGGAAGGGTCAGATACGCAGTATTTT
CDR3 protein: CASSWEAGEGSDTQYF

clone size: -
D gene: -
V gene: TRBV14
CDR3 length: 15
J gene: TRBJ1-1
CDR3 DNA: TGTGCCAGCAGCCAAGCCCAGGGGCCCCGAGCTGAAGCTTTCTTT
CDR3 protein: CASSQAQGPRAEAFF

clone size: -
D gene: TRBD2
V gene: TRBV27
CDR3 length: 14
J gene: TRBJ2-5
CDR3 DNA: TGTGCCAGTGGACTAGCGGGAGAATCAGAGACCCAGTACTTC
CDR3 protein: CASGLAGESETQYF

clone size: -
D gene: -
V gene: TRBV30
CDR3 length: 14
J gene: TRBJ1-5
CDR3 DNA: TGTGCCTGGAGCGCCGGGACGGCGCGGGAGGCCCAGCATTTT
CDR3 protein: CAWSAGTAREAQHF

clone size: -
D gene: TRBD1
V gene: TRBV18
CDR3 length: 16
J gene: TRBJ2-7
CDR3 DNA: TGTGCCAGCTCCCTAACCGGGACAGCCCCCCCCTACGAGCAGTACTTC
CDR3 protein: CASSLTGTAPPYEQYF

clone size: -
D gene: -
V gene: TRBV30
CDR3 length: 12
J gene: TRBJ2-7
CDR3 DNA: TGTGCCTGGAGCGGACGGGACTACGAGCAGTACTTC
CDR3 protein: CAWSGRDYEQYF

clone size: few
D gene: TRBD2
V gene: TRBV9
CDR3 length: 13
J gene: TRBJ2-7
CDR3 DNA: TGTGCCAGCAGCGGACTAGCTGGCTACGAGCAGTACTTC
CDR3 protein: CASSGLAGYEQYF

clone size: -
D gene: TRBD2
V gene: TRBV4-2
CDR3 length: 17
J gene: TRBJ2-1
CDR3 DNA: TGTGCCAGCAGCCAAGATATGGTACTAGCGGGGAACAATGAGCAGTTCTTC
CDR3 protein: CASSQDMVLAGNNEQFF

clone size: -
D gene: TRBD1
V gene: TRBV29-1
CDR3 length: 15
J gene: TRBJ1-2
CDR3 DNA: TGCAGCGTTGAAGACTCGGGACAGGGGCACTATGGCTACACCTTC
CDR3 protein: CSVEDSGQGHYGYTF

clone size: few
D gene: -
V gene: TRBV7-6
CDR3 length: 16
J gene: TRBJ2-2
CDR3 DNA: TGTGCCAGCAGCTTAAGGACGGGACAGAACACCGGGGAGCTGTTTTTT
CDR3 protein: CASSLRTGQNTGELFF

clone size: -
D gene: -
V gene: TRBV18
CDR3 length: 14
J gene: TRBJ2-7
CDR3 DNA: TGTGCCAGCTCACCAACAAGAACAGACTACGAGCAGTACTTC
CDR3 protein: CASSPTRTDYEQYF

clone size: -
D gene: -
V gene: TRBV28
CDR3 length: 13
J gene: TRBJ1-4
CDR3 DNA: TGTGCCAGCAGCTTAAGGGGTTTGGAAAAACTGTTTTTT
CDR3 protein: CASSLRGLEKLFF

clone size: -
D gene: -
V gene: TRBV7-6
CDR3 length: 17
J gene: TRBJ1-6
CDR3 DNA: TGTGCCAGCAGCGAGTTCAAGGGGCTCAGCTATAATTCACCCCTCCACTTT
CDR3 protein: CASSEFKGLSYNSPLHF

clone size: -
D gene: TRBD2
V gene: TRBV9
CDR3 length: 19
J gene: TRBJ2-7
CDR3 DNA: TGTGCCAGCAGCGTAGCAGCCCGAGCGGGAGGGCCTTCCCCCTACGAGCAGTACTTC
CDR3 protein: CASSVAARAGGPSPYEQYF

clone size: -
D gene: TRBD2
V gene: TRBV9
CDR3 length: 15
J gene: TRBJ2-1
CDR3 DNA: TGTGCCAGCAGCGTGAACGTCCTAGCGGGCAATGAGCAGTTCTTC
CDR3 protein: CASSVNVLAGNEQFF

clone size: -
D gene: -
V gene: TRBV2
CDR3 length: 11
J gene: TRBJ1-1
CDR3 DNA: TGTGCCAGCAGTGGGACAGATGAAGCTTTCTTT
CDR3 protein: CASSGTDEAFF

clone size: once
D gene: -
V gene: TRBV27
CDR3 length: 16
J gene: TRBJ1-1
CDR3 DNA: TGTGCCAGCAGTCCATTTCTCGGGAGAATTCTCACTGAAGCTTTCTTT
CDR3 protein: CASSPFLGRILTEAFF

clone size: -
D gene: -
V gene: TRBV9
CDR3 length: 13
J gene: TRBJ2-1
CDR3 DNA: TGTGCCAGCAGCCTGGGACTGGGAGATGAGCAGTTCTTC
CDR3 protein: CASSLGLGDEQFF

clone size: once
D gene: TRBD2
V gene: TRBV4-2
CDR3 length: 17
J gene: TRBJ2-5
CDR3 DNA: TGTGCCAGCAGCCCCGCCCCCACTAGCGGAAGGGCGGAGACCCAGTACTTC
CDR3 protein: CASSPAPTSGRAETQYF

clone size: -
D gene: TRBD2
V gene: TRBV29-1
CDR3 length: 14
J gene: TRBJ2-5
CDR3 DNA: TGCAGCGTCGGGACTAGCGGGAGGTGGGAGACCCAGTACTTC
CDR3 protein: CSVGTSGRWETQYF

clone size: few
D gene: -
V gene: TRBV7-6
CDR3 length: 13
J gene: TRBJ2-2
CDR3 DNA: TGTGCCAGCAGCTTACAGAGGACCGGGGAGCTGTTTTTT
CDR3 protein: CASSLQRTGELFF

clone size: few
D gene: -
V gene: TRBV21-1
CDR3 length: 15
J gene: TRBJ2-5
CDR3 DNA: TGTGCCAGCAGCAACGCCCTAGCAGCCCAAGAGACCCAGTACTTC
CDR3 protein: CASSNALAAQETQYF

clone size: -
D gene: -
V gene: TRBV27
CDR3 length: 16
J gene: TRBJ2-3
CDR3 DNA: TGTGCCAGCAGTCCCGGGGTAAGGGCGCGAACAGATACGCAGTATTTT
CDR3 protein: CASSPGVRARTDTQYF

clone size: -
D gene: -
V gene: TRBV5-4
CDR3 length: 13
J gene: TRBJ2-1
CDR3 DNA: TGTGCCAGCAGCTTGGGGTCAGACAATGAGCAGTTCTTC
CDR3 protein: CASSLGSDNEQFF

clone size: -
D gene: -
V gene: TRBV18
CDR3 length: 15
J gene: TRBJ1-4
CDR3 DNA: TGTGCCAGCTCACCTCAGACAGCAACTAATGAAAAACTGTTTTTT
CDR3 protein: CASSPQTATNEKLFF

clone size: -
D gene: -
V gene: TRBV9
CDR3 length: 14
J gene: TRBJ2-1
CDR3 DNA: TGTGCCAGCAGCATCGCCGTAGGAGACAATGAGCAGTTCTTC
CDR3 protein: CASSIAVGDNEQFF

clone size: -
D gene: TRBD1
V gene: TRBV5-1
CDR3 length: 14
J gene: TRBJ2-7
CDR3 DNA: TGCGCCAGCAGCACCCACAGGGGGCTCGACGAGCAGTACTTC
CDR3 protein: CASSTHRGLDEQYF

clone size: -
D gene: -
V gene: TRBV6-1
CDR3 length: 15
J gene: TRBJ1-1
CDR3 DNA: TGTGCCAGCAGTGAAAATCCAGGGGCCTCCACTGAAGCTTTCTTT
CDR3 protein: CASSENPGASTEAFF

clone size: once
D gene: TRBD2
V gene: TRBV9
CDR3 length: 17
J gene: TRBJ2-3
CDR3 DNA: TGTGCCAGCAGCGCGGGGGGGGGAGCGGGACGCACAGATACGCAGTATTTT
CDR3 protein: CASSAGGGAGRTDTQYF

clone size: -
D gene: TRBD2
V gene: TRBV7-2
CDR3 length: 19
J gene: TRBJ2-3
CDR3 DNA: TGTGCCAGCAGCTTAAGTCTCGGTGCTGCGGGACTATTCACAGATACGCAGTATTTT
CDR3 protein: CASSLSLGAAGLFTDTQYF

clone size: -
D gene: -
V gene: TRBV7-9
CDR3 length: 15
J gene: TRBJ2-1
CDR3 DNA: TGTGCCAGCAGCCCCCTAGCGCTGACCTACAATGAGCAGTTCTTC
CDR3 protein: CASSPLALTYNEQFF

clone size: -
D gene: -
V gene: TRBV7-6
CDR3 length: 17
J gene: TRBJ2-1
CDR3 DNA: TGTGCCAGCAGCTTAGCAATTTCGGCGGGTGGATACAATGAGCAGTTCTTC
CDR3 protein: CASSLAISAGGYNEQFF

clone size: -
D gene: TRBD2
V gene: TRBV7-2
CDR3 length: 17
J gene: TRBJ2-6
CDR3 DNA: TGTGCCAGCAGCTTGACCCTAGCGGGAGCTGGGGCCAACGTCCTGACTTTC
CDR3 protein: CASSLTLAGAGANVLTF

clone size: few
D gene: TRBD2
V gene: TRBV9
CDR3 length: 16
J gene: TRBJ2-7
CDR3 DNA: TGTGCCAGCAGCGCCTCGATCCTAGCGGGAGCGGGCGAGCAGTACTTC
CDR3 protein: CASSASILAGAGEQYF

clone size: few
D gene: TRBD2
V gene: TRBV5-6
CDR3 length: 15
J gene: TRBJ2-1
CDR3 DNA: TGTGCCAGCAGCCTTACGGGACTAGGATACAATGAGCAGTTCTTC
CDR3 protein: CASSLTGLGYNEQFF

clone size: -
D gene: TRBD2
V gene: TRBV7-3
CDR3 length: 15
J gene: TRBJ2-1
CDR3 DNA: TGTGCCAGCAGCTCGGGGGGGACGTCTTACAATGAGCAGTTCTTC
CDR3 protein: CASSSGGTSYNEQFF

clone size: -
D gene: -
V gene: TRBV25-1
CDR3 length: 14
J gene: TRBJ2-1
CDR3 DNA: TGTGCCAGCAGCCCCGGAGGTTTGCACAATGAGCAGTTCTTC
CDR3 protein: CASSPGGLHNEQFF

clone size: -
D gene: TRBD1
V gene: TRBV28
CDR3 length: 13
J gene: TRBJ2-7
CDR3 DNA: TGTGCCAGCAGTTCAACAGGGGTGTACGAGCAGTACTTC
CDR3 protein: CASSSTGVYEQYF

clone size: -
D gene: -
V gene: TRBV7-9
CDR3 length: 12
J gene: TRBJ2-7
CDR3 DNA: TGTGCCAGCAGCCGGGAAGTTCGGGAGCAGTACTTC
CDR3 protein: CASSREVREQYF

clone size: -
D gene: TRBD1
V gene: TRBV4-3
CDR3 length: 16
J gene: TRBJ1-4
CDR3 DNA: TGCGCCAGCAGCCAAGATCTCGGGACAGGGCGTGAAAAACTGTTTTTT
CDR3 protein: CASSQDLGTGREKLFF